The sequence of this TCR beta chain was determined in a study of blood T cell repertoires in COVID-19. The repertoire was sequenced with immunoSEQ multiplex PCR; TCRdb's copy has only in-frame clones and lacks some. The sample carries around 500,000 clones, roughly 90% recorded once. Individuals aged roughly 18 to 95 years were recruited from 24 US areas. Sequencing was done on a sample of PBMCs or T cells enriched from blood (not recorded which). The TCR comes from a woman in her 40s who had recovered from COVID-19.

In DNA form, the CDR3 reads TGTGCCAGCAGCCCCCTACAGGGAAATACGCAGTATTTT. Translated: CASSPLQGNTQYF. The V and J genes are TRBV28 and TRBJ2-3; a possible D gene is TRBD1 (6 bases). The CDR3 runs to 13 residues. V was cut by 6 bases and J by 7 bases, with 14 bases left in between. In germline, CDR1 is MDHEN, CDR2 SYDVKM.